What follows is one T cell receptor beta chain and its context. The repertoire was sequenced with immunoSEQ multiplex PCR; TCRdb's copy has only in-frame clones and lacks some. The sample holds 85,000 to 120,000 clones; about 88% are singletons and the top ten take over 2.5%. CDR1 is MNHEY and CDR2 is SVGAGI in the germline V gene. The CDR3 is 13 amino acids. Deletions cut 2 bases from V and 5 bases from J, with 9 bases between. The sample belongs to a study of blood T cell repertoires in COVID-19. Study in general: The United States, Italy and Spain supplied acute and convalescent COVID-19 samples. Sources were T cells, B-cell-depleted T cells, or PBMCs; the material itself was cDNA or gDNA.

Sequenced: peripheral blood. The source of this sequence is a man aged 50 to 60 with active or convalescent COVID-19. The chain employs TRBV6-5 and TRBJ1-1; D uncertain. The CDR3 coding sequence is TGTGCCAGCAGTTACCAGAGGGCAACTGAAGCTTTCTTT. Residues: CASSYQRATEAFF.